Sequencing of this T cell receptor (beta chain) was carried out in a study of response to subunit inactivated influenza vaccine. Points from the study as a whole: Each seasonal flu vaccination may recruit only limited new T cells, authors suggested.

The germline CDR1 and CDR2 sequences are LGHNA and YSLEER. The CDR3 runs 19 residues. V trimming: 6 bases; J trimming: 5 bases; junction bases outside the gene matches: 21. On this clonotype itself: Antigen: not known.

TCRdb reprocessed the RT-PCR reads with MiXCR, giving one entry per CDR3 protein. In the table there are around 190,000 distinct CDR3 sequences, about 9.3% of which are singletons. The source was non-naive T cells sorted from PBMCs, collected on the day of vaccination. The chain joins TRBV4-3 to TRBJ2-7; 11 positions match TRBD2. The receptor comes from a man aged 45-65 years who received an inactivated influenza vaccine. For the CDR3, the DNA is TGCGCCAGCAGACAGTACGGCGTGTCGAGTAGCGGGGGGGCAAACGAGCAGTACTTC. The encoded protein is CASRQYGVSSSGGANEQYF.